The 11 T cell receptor beta chains given below trace back to one sample, sequenced in a study of cytomegalovirus exposure and HLA in healthy donors. The PCR used 60 Vbeta and 13 Jbeta primers. This table comes from immunoSEQ multiplex PCR, and its TCRdb copy is limited to in-frame clones, with some not included. Of 150,000 to 200,000 clones listed, around 79% are singletons. Sequencing was performed on PBMCs. The receptor source for this set is a man between 35 and 55 years old in good health and CMV-seropositive.

V usage is TRBV9 and J usage is TRBJ2-1; the match to TRBD1 covers 9 bases. The CDR3 is made up of 15 amino acids. From germline, CDR1 is SGDLS and CDR2 YYNGEE. V was clipped by 0 bases and J by 9 bases; unmatched bases: 7. The CDR3 region has the DNA TGTGCCAGCAGCGTAGGACAGGGGGTCTCAGGTGAGCAGTTCTTC. It encodes CASSVGQGVSGEQFF. Drawing the rest from reference TRBV9 and TRBJ2-1, the complete variable domain is DSGVTQTPKHLITATGQRVTLRCSPRSGDLSVYWYQQSLDQGLQFLIQYYNGEERAKGNILERFSAQQFPDLHSELNLSSLELGDSALYFCASSVGQGVSGEQFFGPGTRLTVL.

This clone was observed once. This rearrangement joins TRBV11-2 to TRBJ2-7; 7 nucleotides align to TRBD2. Per germline, CDR1 SGHAT and CDR2 FQNNGV. CDR3 length: 15 amino acids. The V segment lost 4 bases and the J segment 2 bases; nucleotides outside the gene matches: 8. The chain's CDR3 is CASSSYSSGTYEQYF. CDR3 coding DNA: TGTGCCAGCAGCTCGTATTCTAGCGGAACCTACGAGCAGTACTTC. Full variable domain (outside the CDR3, taken from reference TRBV11-2 and TRBJ2-7): EAGVAQSPRYKIIEKRQSVAFWCNPISGHATLYWYQQILGQGPKLLIQFQNNGVVDDSQLPKDRFSAERLKGVDSTLKIQPAKLEDSAVYLCASSSYSSGTYEQYFGPGTRLTVT.

This chain joins TRBV19 and TRBJ2-7; D possibly corresponds to TRBD1 (6 bases). Germline V CDR1 and CDR2: LNHDA, SQIVND (reference sequence). This CDR3 is 13 amino acids long. V lost 6 bases and J lost 6, with 15 bases in between. In DNA, the CDR3 is TGTGCCAGTAGCGAGTCCAGGGGCACCGAGCAGTACTTC. Its protein product is CASSESRGTEQYF.

This clone was counted only a few times. This chain uses TRBV29-1 with TRBJ1-3; 8 positions match TRBD1. The CDR3 has 14 residues. CDR1 is SQVTM and CDR2 is ANQGSEA in the germline V gene. V lost 7 bases and J lost 3; bases outside the gene matches: 8. The CDR3 DNA sequence: TGCAGCGCTCACCAGGGGGCGCATGGAAACACCATATATTTT. Residues: CSAHQGAHGNTIYF.

This clone was seen a few times. The chain combines TRBV9 with TRBJ1-1; 7 bases match TRBD1. Germline loops: CDR1 SGDLS, CDR2 YYNGEE. This CDR3 has 14 amino acids. The J segment lost 8 bases and the V segment lost 4 bases, leaving 11 bases of the junction unmatched. The CDR3, as DNA: TGTGCCAGCAGCCCGGGACAGACCCGGGTAGAAGCTTTCTTT. It encodes CASSPGQTRVEAFF. Variable domain in full (rest from reference TRBV9 and TRBJ1-1): DSGVTQTPKHLITATGQRVTLRCSPRSGDLSVYWYQQSLDQGLQFLIQYYNGEERAKGNILERFSAQQFPDLHSELNLSSLELGDSALYFCASSPGQTRVEAFFGQGTRLTVV.

V gene TRBV19 combines with J gene TRBJ1-5, with 9 bases that match TRBD1. With 10 bases clipped from V and 5 bases from J, the junction kept 12 bases outside the gene matches. Germline V CDR1 and CDR2: LNHDA, SQIVND (reference sequence). CDR3 length: 15 amino acids. CDR3 loop: CATTPGQGSYQPQHF. The CDR3 DNA reads as TGTGCCACCACTCCGGGACAGGGTTCCTATCAGCCCCAGCATTTT.

The CDR3, as DNA: TGTGCCAGCAGACCTACAGCAAACACAGATACGCAGTATTTT. Translating it yields CASRPTANTDTQYF. The chain combines TRBV6-1 with TRBJ2-3; D gene uncertain. The CDR3 sequence is 14 residues long. With 6 bases removed from V and 2 bases from J, the gap between germline ends came to 12 bases. CDR1 and CDR2 from the germline V gene are MNHNS and SASEGT.

V and J are TRBV11-2 and TRBJ1-4; D not certain. V gave up 5 bases and J gave up 7 bases, with 14 bases separating them. The germline V gene encodes CDR1 SGHAT and CDR2 FQNNGV. CDR3 length: 14 amino acids. The CDR3 is CASSHDQWAEKLFF. The CDR3 DNA reads TGTGCCAGCAGCCACGACCAGTGGGCTGAAAAACTGTTTTTT. The complete variable domain, with remaining parts taken from reference TRBV11-2 and TRBJ1-4, reads EAGVAQSPRYKIIEKRQSVAFWCNPISGHATLYWYQQILGQGPKLLIQFQNNGVVDDSQLPKDRFSAERLKGVDSTLKIQPAKLEDSAVYLCASSHDQWAEKLFFGSGTQLSVL.

V gene TRBV18 combines with J gene TRBJ2-7, with D possibly being TRBD2 (6 bases). Germline CDR1 reads KGHSH; CDR2 reads LQKENI. Trimming stripped 4 bases from V and 4 bases from J, with 14 bases between. The CDR3 has 14 amino acids. CDR3 in amino acids: CASSLTRDSYEQYF. CDR3 bases: TGTGCCAGCTCACTTACCCGGGACTCTTACGAGCAGTACTTC.

J is TRBJ1-1 and V is TRBV5-6; 7 bases match TRBD1. The CDR3 contains 15 residues. Per germline, CDR1 SGHDT and CDR2 YYEEEE. V gave up 0 bases and J gave up 2 bases; unmatched junction bases: 4. The CDR3 DNA follows: TGTGCCAGCAGCTTGGGGCAGGGGGGAAACACTGAAGCTTTCTTT. The encoded protein is CASSLGQGGNTEAFF.

This chain links TRBV7-9 with TRBJ1-2; 9 bases fit TRBD1. V lost 1 base, J lost 2 bases, and 2 bases stayed unmatched. Per the germline V gene, CDR1 is SEHNR and CDR2 is FQNEAQ (reference sequence). This CDR3 spans 15 amino acids. DNA of the CDR3: TGTGCCAGCAGCTTAGGGGACAGGGACAACTATGGCTACACCTTC. It codes for CASSLGDRDNYGYTF. Supplemented by reference TRBV7-9 and TRBJ1-2, the full variable domain reads DTGVSQNPRHKITKRGQNVTFRCDPISEHNRLYWYRQTLGQGPEFLTYFQNEAQLEKSRLLSDRFSAERPKGSFSTLEIQRTEQGDSAMYLCASSLGDRDNYGYTFGSGTRLTVV.